Given below is one TCR beta chain in context. The antigen remains unidentified. The assay was immunoSEQ multiplex PCR, and TCRdb's table has in-frame clones only and misses some. The sample includes 150,000 to 200,000 clones, roughly three quarters of them seen just once. The donors were members of the validation cohort, which comprised roughly 120 subjects and was separate from the first cohort of 666 subjects. This CDR3 is built from 17 residues. The V end was cut by 1 base, the J end by 0 bases, with 13 bases between. Germline V CDR1 and CDR2: LNHNV, YYDKDF (reference sequence). The sample is drawn from a study of cytomegalovirus exposure and HLA in healthy donors. Study findings and constraints: Across donors, most TCRs were seen rarely, yet some public ones were widespread. Overall, approximately 150 TCR beta chains were annotated as cytomegalovirus-associated. The tendency of first-cohort TCR clusters to co-occur in the roughly 120 validation repertoires was identified by a subsequent analysis.

The specimen was PBMCs. The chain couples TRBV15 to TRBJ1-3; D is uncertain. This TCR came from a woman in her thirties in good health and CMV-seronegative. CDR3 nucleotides: TGTGCCACCAGCAGAGGTGGGGAGCTGGCCTCTGGAAACACCATATATTTT. It specifies CATSRGGELASGNTIYF.